These 6 T cell receptor beta chains were all obtained from the same sample, sequenced in a study of T cells in Graves' hyperthyroidism and ophthalmopathy (dated by TCRdb to the late 2010s). The receptor library was made with multiplex PCR. The instrument was an Illumina HiSeq 2000. Amplification of TCR beta CDR3 regions was carried out from RNA transcripts. The TCR CDR3 was subjected to a first round of RT-PCR using the HTBI primer set and the Qiagen OneStep RT-PCR kit. TCRdb trimmed the raw reads at Q25, called clones with MiXCR and kept productive beta chains. Records with the same CDR3 protein are collapsed into one entry carrying the most frequent genes and DNA. The sample profile shows around 280,000 distinct CDR3 sequences; 12% to 15% of them were found once. Jointly, the top ten make up roughly 8.2% of the sample. Sequencing input: blood. These receptors originate from a middle-aged woman with Graves' hyperthyroidism.

This clonotype was detected many times. The rearrangement uses TRBV12-3 or TRBV12-4 and TRBJ1-2; D unclear. The length of the CDR3 is 13 residues. With 6 bases removed from V and 3 bases from J, the gap between germline ends came to 11 bases. CDR3 coding DNA: TGTGCCAGCAGCCTGCGGGAAGACTATGGCTACACCTTC. It yields the protein CASSLREDYGYTF.

The table lists this clonotype with many counts. This rearrangement joins TRBV7-8 to TRBJ2-7; 7 nucleotides align to TRBD1. The CDR3 extends over 12 amino acids. V was pared by 5 bases and J by 8 bases, with 6 bases of the junction left unmatched. The germline gives CDR1 SGHVS, CDR2 FQNEAQ. The CDR3 protein is CASSRDREKQYF. The CDR3 region has the DNA TGTGCCAGCAGCCGGGACAGAGAGAAGCAGTACTTC.

This clonotype was recorded many times. This chain uses TRBV13 with TRBJ2-3; 7 bases are a match to TRBD2. The CDR3 runs 15 residues. With V trimmed by 2 bases and J by 5 bases, 7 bases remained unmatched. From germline, CDR1 is PRHDT and CDR2 FYEKMQ (reference sequence). The CDR3 here is CASSLKLREIDTQYF. DNA of the CDR3: TGTGCCAGCAGCTTAAAGTTGCGGGAGATAGATACGCAGTATTTT.

This clonotype was picked up many times. The genes are TRBV28 and TRBJ2-7; 7 bases are shared with TRBD1. The CDR3 length is 14 residues. The junction had 7 bases not matched to a gene; V was cut back by 6 bases and J by 2 bases. The germline gives CDR1 MDHEN, CDR2 SYDVKM. CDR3 sequence (DNA): TGTGCCAGCAGCTCCGGGACAGCGGCCTACGAGCAGTACTTC. It is translated as CASSSGTAAYEQYF.

This clonotype was counted ten times or more. The J gene is TRBJ2-1, the V gene TRBV27; tentatively, D is TRBD1 or TRBD2 (5 bases each). The CDR3 has 15 residues. Germline V CDR1 and CDR2: MNHEY, SMNVEV (reference sequence). V was cut by 4 bases and J by 5 bases, with 15 bases left in between. DNA for the CDR3: TGTGCCAGCAGTTGGGACGGACCCCTTAACAATGAGCAGTTCTTC. As protein: CASSWDGPLNNEQFF.

The V and J genes are TRBV7-8 and TRBJ1-1, with no clear D. The germline V gene has CDR1 SGHVS and CDR2 FQNEAQ. This CDR3 is built from 15 residues. Trimming left V 5 bases short and J 1 base short, with 14 bases between. In DNA, the CDR3 is TGTGCCAGCAGCGAAGGCAGGCCGGGGAACACTGAAGCTTTCTTT. Residues: CASSEGRPGNTEAFF.